The rows below give T cell receptor beta chains drawn from one sample of a study of blood T cell repertoires in COVID-19. Using immunoSEQ multiplex PCR, the repertoire was profiled, and TCRdb retains in-frame clones only, with some absent. The repertoire consists of 150,000 to 200,000 clones, with 80% occurring once and the leading ten covering roughly 6.7%. Sequenced input: peripheral blood. These TCRs come from a man aged 60-69 years with acute or convalescent COVID-19. The CDR3 runs from the conserved cysteine through the conserved F or W.

TRBJ2-1,TRBV27,CVSRRSSYNEQFF
TRBJ2-3,TRBV9,CASSVGTSGGPATDTQYF
TRBJ1-1,TRBV10-3,CAMGQGNTEAFF
TRBJ1-2,TRBV28,CASSSGTGISGYTF
TRBJ2-4,TRBV9,CASSVEGTSGFGAKNIQYF
TRBJ1-5,TRBV27,CASSPRTGGSNQPQHF
TRBJ2-7,TRBV7-2,CASSSPAGAYYEQYF
TRBJ1-1,TRBV25-1,CASRQSGQRNTEAFF
TRBJ1-1,TRBV7-9,CASSLGAGHTEAFF
TRBJ2-3,TRBV21-1,CASSKAPLPQDTQYF
TRBJ1-1,TRBV4-3,CASSQDTGVNTEAFF
TRBJ1-5,TRBV6-6,CASSYPQGESNQPQHF
TRBJ1-3,TRBV11-2,CASSLGPEGAYTIYF
TRBJ2-3,TRBV5-1,CASSALGLAGADTQYF
TRBJ2-7,TRBV29-1,CSVVPATGGGHEQYF
TRBJ1-2,TRBV5-6,CASSFRGGNYGYTF
TRBJ2-5,TRBV6-2/TRBV6-3,CASSNPSGGPAETQYF
TRBJ1-4,TRBV4-1,CASSQGKTGTYATNEKLFF
TRBJ1-1,TRBV19,CASATGPGRGTEAFF
TRBJ1-5,TRBV5-4,CASSFDRANQPQHF
TRBJ2-2,TRBV19,CASSIIGGRANTGELFF
TRBJ2-1,TRBV5-1,CASSLGSGYNEQFF
TRBJ2-5,TRBV12-5,CASGKDRAETQYF
TRBJ2-6,TRBV2,CASNLAGGSGANVLTF
TRBJ1-2,TRBV24-1,CATSDPGQNYGYTF
TRBJ1-6,TRBV20-1,CSASRGPYNSPLHF
TRBJ2-1,TRBV5-1,CASSLASSGYNEQFF
TRBJ2-1,TRBV7-9,CASSFGTPSYNEQFF
TRBJ1-5,TRBV2,CASSALQGARQPQHF
TRBJ1-5,TRBV14,CASTRGGTGAEDSNQPQHF
TRBJ2-2,TRBV24-1,CATSVSGDTGELFF
TRBJ2-7,TRBV2,CASMEDRGINEQYF
TRBJ2-2,TRBV25-1,CASSVAGEGDTGELFF
TRBJ1-5,TRBV19,CASSIVAQPQHF
TRBJ1-3,TRBV6-5,CASKETAYSGNTIYF
TRBJ2-5,TRBV19,CASSIDGSIETQYF
TRBJ2-1,TRBV18,CASSSDRVYNEQFF
TRBJ1-1,TRBV19,CASSIGQIEAFF
TRBJ2-7,TRBV7-2,CASSLLTSGSLPPYEQYF
TRBJ2-7,TRBV24-1,CATSRGIEQYF
TRBJ1-5,TRBV5-1,CASSTGQGGNQPQHF
TRBJ1-4,TRBV30,CAWSERTGAEKLFF
TRBJ2-1,TRBV20-1,CSARVTGYQFF
TRBJ1-4,TRBV2,CASSEGLNTGFVEKLFF
TRBJ2-6,TRBV6-4,CASSASTGSGANVLTF
TRBJ1-1,TRBV19,CASSISSGQLGSTEAFF
TRBJ2-1,TRBV5-1,CASSSGGAYNEQFF
TRBJ1-5,TRBV15,CATSRESTAYSNQPQHF
TRBJ2-1,TRBV6-2/TRBV6-3,CASSSSGGIYEQFF
TRBJ1-2,TRBV12-3/TRBV12-4,CASSASRVNGYTF
TRBJ2-4,TRBV18,CASSQTSGRDIQYF
TRBJ2-2,TRBV24-1,CATSDFLRGTGELFF
TRBJ2-1,TRBV11-2,CASRVGQGGTYNEQFF
TRBJ1-3,TRBV2,CASGTGGSLGNTIYF
TRBJ1-4,TRBV7-8,CASSSWRVATNEKLFF
TRBJ2-1,TRBV5-4,CASSLGTSGTGEQFF
TRBJ2-2,TRBV5-1,CASSLGERSFNTGELFF
TRBJ1-1,TRBV7-2,CASSLQQGNTEAFF
TRBJ2-7,TRBV28,CASSFRGRVYEQYF